These 17 T cell receptor beta chains came from one sample sequenced in a study of Graves' ophthalmopathy and Graves' hyperthyroidism. Amplification of the TCR beta CDR3 regions used RNA transcripts (as template). Investigators did first-round RT-PCR with HTBI primers, then second-round multiplex PCR. TCRdb used MiXCR to reprocess the multiplex PCR reads, holding one entry per CDR3 protein. The table lists 660,000 or so distinct CDR3 sequences, over 40% of them singletons. The sample taken for sequencing was peripheral blood. Receptors were obtained from an adult man with Graves' ophthalmopathy.

CDR3 in DNA: TGCAGCGTTGCATCAGGGGGCTACACCTTC. Protein product: CSVASGGYTF. The rearrangement joins TRBV29-1 to TRBJ1-2; D possibly corresponds to TRBD1 (5 bases). CDR1 is SQVTM, CDR2 ANQGSEA, per germline. The CDR3 is made up of 10 amino acids. Deletions cut 4 bases from V and 8 bases from J, with 8 bases between.

The chain has TRBV29-1 and TRBJ1-1; D is undetermined. Germline V gene lookup returns CDR1 SQVTM and CDR2 ANQGSEA. Trimming left V 3 bases short and J 5 bases short, with 16 bases between. The CDR3 loop spans 14 amino acids. The CDR3 spells CSVEVEPGGTEAFF. The CDR3 DNA sequence: TGCAGCGTTGAGGTCGAGCCTGGCGGGACTGAAGCTTTCTTT.

CDR3 DNA sequence: TGTGCCAGCAGCCTCCTTAATCCGACAGGGAATGGCTCACCCCTCCACTTT. It is translated as CASSLLNPTGNGSPLHF. This chain connects TRBV9 to TRBJ1-6; 7 bases are a match to TRBD1. The CDR3 extends over 17 amino acids. The V gene's germline CDR1 is SGDLS and CDR2 YYNGEE. Trimming at V came to 4 bases and at J to 10 bases, leaving 17 bases not matched to a gene.

In regard to this clonotype: A much larger clone differs from this one at a single base, so this may be a read error. The V and J genes are TRBV7-9 and TRBJ1-2, with D perhaps TRBD1 (6 bases). Germline V gene sequence: CDR1 SEHNR, CDR2 FQNEAQ (reference sequence). This CDR3 spans 13 amino acids. V gave up 5 bases and J gave up 9 bases, with 16 bases separating them. The CDR3 sequence: CASSPRGGDSYTF. In DNA form, the CDR3 reads TGTGCCAGCAGCCCTAGGGGGGGTGACAGCTACACCTTC.

Concerning this clonotype itself: With a much larger clone just one base away, this may be a read error. The chain links TRBV2 to TRBJ2-5, with 7 bases matching TRBD2. CDR3 length: 17 residues. The germline CDR1 and CDR2 sequences are SNHLY and FYNNEI. The CDR3 DNA reads TGTACCAGCAGTGAAGGGTTTAGCGGGCGTTCCCAAGAGACCCAGTACTTC. This translates into CTSSEGFSGRSQETQYF.

This clonotype was counted at least ten times. The rearrangement joins TRBV4-2 to TRBJ1-2; D remains ambiguous. Germline V gene data show CDR1 as LGHNA and CDR2 as YNFKEQ. The CDR3 spans 16 residues. Trimming cost V 1 base and J 0 bases, with 12 bases left between them. Here the CDR3 DNA reads TGTGCCAGCAGCCAAGGACGGGGTGAAGCTAACTATGGCTACACCTTC. This sequence encodes CASSQGRGEANYGYTF.

The rearrangement uses TRBV7-2 and TRBJ2-3; D might be TRBD2 (5 bases). CDR1 and CDR2 (germline): SGHTA, FQGNSA. CDR3 length: 15 residues. V lost 3 bases, J lost 0 bases, and 10 bases lay in between. The CDR3 sequence is CASSFLATSTDTQYF. The CDR3 DNA sequence: TGTGCCAGCAGCTTCCTAGCTACCAGCACAGATACGCAGTATTTT.

This clonotype was recorded a few times. The chain couples TRBV14 to TRBJ2-2, with 7 bases lining up with TRBD1. Germline V CDR1 and CDR2: SGHDN, FVKESK. V trimming: 4 bases; J trimming: 7 bases; junction bases outside the gene matches: 3. CDR3 length: 13 residues. The CDR3 coding sequence is TGTGCCAGCAGCCCCACAGGGGTCGGGGAGCTGTTTTTT. This codes for CASSPTGVGELFF.

This clonotype was observed many times. This chain connects TRBV9 to TRBJ1-2; maybe TRBD1 (6 bases). CDR1 and CDR2 from the germline V gene are SGDLS and YYNGEE. V was trimmed by 4 bases and J by 13 bases, leaving 23 bases between them. The CDR3 is 14 amino acids. Written as DNA, the CDR3 is TGTGCCAGCAGCCCCCTCACAACAGGGTTTGCCTCCACCTTC. Its translation: CASSPLTTGFASTF.

This clonotype was found a few times. This chain uses TRBV12-3 or TRBV12-4 with TRBJ1-2; 7 bases are shared with TRBD1. V dropped 6 bases and J dropped 8; count of bases not matched to a gene: 9. CDR3 length: 13 residues. The CDR3 coding sequence is TGTGCCAGCAGATTCGGACAGGTCGGGGGCTACACCTTC. Translating it yields CASRFGQVGGYTF.

This clonotype was counted ten times or more. This chain links TRBV20-1 with TRBJ2-5; D is undetermined. V gave up 0 bases and J gave up 9 bases, with 14 bases separating them. Germline V CDR1 and CDR2: DFQATT, SNEGSKA (reference sequence). This CDR3 spans 13 amino acids. CDR3 loop: CSARDGPLVAQYF. The CDR3 nucleotides are TGCAGTGCTAGAGATGGCCCCCTAGTGGCCCAGTACTTC.

This clonotype was counted a single time. The rearrangement joins TRBV29-1 to TRBJ2-5; D is undetermined. CDR1 and CDR2 from the germline V gene are SQVTM and ANQGSEA. The CDR3 spans 14 residues. With 4 bases removed from V and 3 bases from J, the gap between germline ends came to 15 bases. CDR3 sequence reads: CSVVPLNTEETQYF. For the CDR3, the DNA is TGCAGCGTTGTACCCCTGAACACTGAAGAGACCCAGTACTTC.

Only a few counts were recorded for this clonotype. This sequence joins TRBV12-3 or TRBV12-4 and TRBJ1-3, with no clear D. Trimming took 4 bases from V and 0 from J, leaving 7 bases between them. The CDR3 consists of 14 residues. CDR3 in DNA: TGTGCCAGCAGTTCGTCCAACTCTGGAAACACCATATATTTT. This codes for CASSSSNSGNTIYF.

This clonotype appeared many times. The chain links TRBV20-1 to TRBJ1-1; the D is unclear. Germline V gives CDR1 DFQATT, CDR2 SNEGSKA (reference sequence). Trimming took off 3 bases at V and 6 bases at J, with 14 bases between the two ends. This CDR3 is 13 amino acids long. The CDR3 region is CSASDGGGPEAFF. As DNA, the CDR3 is TGCAGTGCTAGTGACGGAGGAGGCCCTGAAGCTTTCTTT.

This clonotype was found a few times. Here the CDR3 DNA reads TGCGCCAGCAAGCCGGCAGCGCTCATAAACACCGGGGAGCTGTTTTTT. It yields the protein CASKPAALINTGELFF. V and J are TRBV5-1 and TRBJ2-2; D uncertain. Germline assignment: CDR1 SGHRS and CDR2 YFSETQ. The V end lost 6 bases, the J end lost 2 bases, and 17 bases lay between the germline ends. The CDR3 covers 16 residues.

This clonotype was seen ten or more times. V is TRBV13 and J is TRBJ1-6; D unclear. This CDR3 region has 14 residues. The V gene lost 5 bases and the J gene lost 3 bases, with 8 bases spanning the gap. Looked up from germline, CDR1 is PRHDT and CDR2 is FYEKMQ (reference sequence). This CDR3 is CASSQAGYNSPLHF. The CDR3 coding sequence is TGTGCCAGCAGCCAGGCCGGCTATAATTCACCCCTCCACTTT. Drawing the rest from reference TRBV13 and TRBJ1-6, the complete variable domain is AAGVIQSPRHLIKEKRETATLKCYPIPRHDTVYWYQQGPGQDPQFLISFYEKMQSDKGSIPDRFSAQQFSDYHSELNMSSLELGDSALYFCASSQAGYNSPLHFGNGTRLTVT.

This chain links TRBV7-9 with TRBJ1-6; 10 nucleotides agree with TRBD1. The trim removed 5 bases at V and 9 bases at J, leaving 10 bases unmatched. Germline V CDR1 and CDR2: SEHNR, FQNEAQ (reference sequence). The CDR3 sequence is 16 residues long. The CDR3 bases are TGTGCCAGCAGCCGGGAGGGGGGACAGGGGTTTTCACCCCTCCACTTT. It is translated as CASSREGGQGFSPLHF.